This T cell receptor (beta chain) appears in the sequencing data of a study of blood T cell repertoires in COVID-19. The wider study: Whether acute or convalescent, the COVID-19 samples came from the United States, Italy and Spain. The cDNA or gDNA used as material had been derived from T cells, B-cell-depleted T cells, or PBMCs.

Per the original data handling: Amplification of reference gene primers provided the estimated nucleated cell counts. Repertoires were generated with immunoSEQ multiplex PCR, while TCRdb's copy carries only in-frame clones and drops some. The V and J calls and clone size were taken over from that table, and D and trimming were inferred from the DNA. This table has 90,000 or so clones, 84% appearing once. V was cut by 2 bases and J by 7 bases, with 13 bases left in between. Germline V CDR1 and CDR2: SGHNT, YYREEE (reference sequence). There are 14 residues in the CDR3. Sample: peripheral blood. This clonotype was obtained from a man between 60 and 75 years old with acute or convalescent COVID-19. The chain combines TRBV5-4 with TRBJ2-1; weak D call: TRBD2 (7 bases). The CDR3 region has the DNA TGTGCCAGCAGCTTAGGGGGGGCGAGGAATGAGCAGTTCTTC. It yields the protein CASSLGGARNEQFF.